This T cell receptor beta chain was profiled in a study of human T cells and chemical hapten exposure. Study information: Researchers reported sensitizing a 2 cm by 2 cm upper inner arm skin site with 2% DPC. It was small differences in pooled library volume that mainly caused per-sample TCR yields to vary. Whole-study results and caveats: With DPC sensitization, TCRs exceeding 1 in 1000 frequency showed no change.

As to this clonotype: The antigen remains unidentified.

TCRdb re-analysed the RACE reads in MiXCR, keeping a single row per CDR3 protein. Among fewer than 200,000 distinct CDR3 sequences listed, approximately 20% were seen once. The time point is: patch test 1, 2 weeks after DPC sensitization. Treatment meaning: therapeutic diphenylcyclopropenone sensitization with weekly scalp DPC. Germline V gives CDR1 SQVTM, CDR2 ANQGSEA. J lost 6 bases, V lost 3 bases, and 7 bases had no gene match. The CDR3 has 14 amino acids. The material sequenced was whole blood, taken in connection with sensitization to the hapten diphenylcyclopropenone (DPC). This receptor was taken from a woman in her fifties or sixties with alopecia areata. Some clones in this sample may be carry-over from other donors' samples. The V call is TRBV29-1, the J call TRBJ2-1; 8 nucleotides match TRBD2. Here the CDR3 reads CSVDRAGAFNEQFF. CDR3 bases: TGCAGCGTTGATAGAGCGGGAGCGTTCAATGAGCAGTTCTTC.